The entry that follows covers one T cell receptor beta chain sequence. As yet, its antigen is unknown. The data were obtained in a study of T cell responses to AZD1222 COVID-19 vaccine. Study-level findings and limits: Mostly white British, mostly female donors; authors suggested clonal diversity may be underestimated.

The data were produced by immunoSEQ multiplex PCR, yet TCRdb's version contains in-frame clones alone and is incomplete. The data contain around 200,000 clones, 85% to 90% of them seen just once; the ten biggest clones take up approximately 0.5%. After removal of 4 bases from V and 4 bases from J, the junction contained 9 bases not matched to a gene. Germline CDR1 is SGHDT and CDR2 is YYEEEE. This CDR3 comprises 16 residues. Sequenced here: peripheral blood, sampled on day 0 of AZD1222 vaccination. The chain couples TRBV5-6 to TRBJ1-1; 11 nucleotides line up with TRBD1. This TCR was sampled from an adult in good health. This CDR3 reads CASSMDRGRAGTEAFF. The CDR3 nucleotides are TGTGCCAGCAGCATGGACAGGGGGCGCGCGGGCACTGAAGCTTTCTTT.